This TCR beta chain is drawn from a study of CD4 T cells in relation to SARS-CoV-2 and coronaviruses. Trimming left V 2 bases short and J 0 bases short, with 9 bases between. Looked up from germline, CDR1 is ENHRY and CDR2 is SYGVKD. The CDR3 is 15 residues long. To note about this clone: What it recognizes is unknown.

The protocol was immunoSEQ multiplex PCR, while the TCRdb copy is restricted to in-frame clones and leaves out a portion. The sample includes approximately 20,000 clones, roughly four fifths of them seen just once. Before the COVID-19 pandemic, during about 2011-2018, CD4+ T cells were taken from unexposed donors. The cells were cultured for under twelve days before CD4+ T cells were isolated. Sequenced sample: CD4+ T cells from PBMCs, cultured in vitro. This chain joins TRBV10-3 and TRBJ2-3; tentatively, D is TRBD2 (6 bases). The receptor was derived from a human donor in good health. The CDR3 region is CAISEGLISTDTQYF. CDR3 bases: TGTGCCATCAGTGAGGGACTAATCAGCACAGATACGCAGTATTTT.